Here is one TCR beta chain with its context. Its antigen remains unidentified. V gave up 1 base and J gave up 8 bases, with 14 bases separating them. This CDR3 is 15 amino acids long. Germline CDR1 reads MGHRA; CDR2 reads YSYEKL. Produced via immunoSEQ multiplex PCR; TCRdb's table is partial and in-frame only. The top ten clones hold approximately 1% of a sample with 84,000 or so clones, under 80% of them seen once. The data were taken from a study of vaccination effects on CD4 cells after COVID-19. Study background: The second dose preceded post-vaccine samples by a median of 72 days.

Expansion of antigen-specific CD4+ T cells with viral peptide pools was carried out by the ViraFEST assay before sequencing. The culture ran for around nine days before CD4+ T cells were isolated. Participants each got two BNT162b2 or mRNA-1273 vaccine doses. Vaccine recipients lacked prior SARS-CoV-2 infection and had negative nucleocapsid antibodies. Sequences were derived from CD4+ T cells from PBMCs cultured with HCoV-OC43 spike peptides, sampled after COVID-19 vaccination. Noted subset: HCoV-OC43 spike overlapping peptide pool stimulation. The clonotype originates from a human donor who received a COVID-19 vaccine. The chain couples TRBV4-1 to TRBJ1-4; no definite D call. This chain's CDR3 is CASSQARPHREKLFF. In nucleotides, the CDR3 is TGCGCCAGCAGCCAAGCGCGTCCCCACCGAGAAAAACTGTTTTTT.